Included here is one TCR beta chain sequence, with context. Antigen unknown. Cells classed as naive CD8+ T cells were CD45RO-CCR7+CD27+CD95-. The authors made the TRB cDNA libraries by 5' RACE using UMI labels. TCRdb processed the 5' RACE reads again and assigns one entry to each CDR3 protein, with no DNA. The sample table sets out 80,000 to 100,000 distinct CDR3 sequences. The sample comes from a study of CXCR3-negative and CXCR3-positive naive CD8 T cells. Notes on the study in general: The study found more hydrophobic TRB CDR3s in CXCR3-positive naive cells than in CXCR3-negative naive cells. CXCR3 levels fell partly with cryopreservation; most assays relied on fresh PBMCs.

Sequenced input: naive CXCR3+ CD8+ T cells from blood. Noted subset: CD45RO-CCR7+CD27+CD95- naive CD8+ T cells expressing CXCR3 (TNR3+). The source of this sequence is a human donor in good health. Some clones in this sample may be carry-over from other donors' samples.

The CDR3 sequence: CSVVTEDGYTF. The rearrangement links TRBV29-1 to TRBJ1-2; TCRdb gives TRBD1 as the D gene, but with no DNA this cannot be confirmed. This CDR3 has 11 residues. Germline V gene sequence: CDR1 SQVTM, CDR2 ANQGSEA.